The present T cell receptor beta chain was sequenced within a study of breast tumors, draining lymph nodes, adjacent tissues. A single record per CDR3 protein comes from TCRdb applying MiXCR to the multiplex PCR reads. This sample has 30,000 to 40,000 distinct CDR3 sequences; 36% occur once, and the top ten carry around 9.9%. Germline V gene sequence: CDR1 SGDLS, CDR2 YYNGEE. The length of the CDR3 is 15 residues. Germline trimming cut 3 bases from V and 8 bases from J; bases unmatched to any gene: 10. Study-wide results and caveats: Data only fit, rather than demonstrated, lymph node origin of most tumor T cells. Compared with lymph nodes, tumors were less diverse; compared with nontumor tissue, more. The data were judged consistent with most tumor T cells coming from lymph node and expanding in tumor.

A word on this clonotype: Its target is unknown. One base away lies a much larger clone, so this may be a sequencing read error.

The sequence came from a female donor with breast cancer. Some clones in this sample may be carry-over from other donors' samples. This rearrangement joins TRBV9 to TRBJ2-1; 8 bases fit TRBD1. Input material: breast tumor tissue. CDR3: CASSATGAVGHEQFF. The CDR3 DNA reads as TGTGCCAGCAGCGCGACAGGGGCCGTGGGCCATGAGCAGTTCTTC.